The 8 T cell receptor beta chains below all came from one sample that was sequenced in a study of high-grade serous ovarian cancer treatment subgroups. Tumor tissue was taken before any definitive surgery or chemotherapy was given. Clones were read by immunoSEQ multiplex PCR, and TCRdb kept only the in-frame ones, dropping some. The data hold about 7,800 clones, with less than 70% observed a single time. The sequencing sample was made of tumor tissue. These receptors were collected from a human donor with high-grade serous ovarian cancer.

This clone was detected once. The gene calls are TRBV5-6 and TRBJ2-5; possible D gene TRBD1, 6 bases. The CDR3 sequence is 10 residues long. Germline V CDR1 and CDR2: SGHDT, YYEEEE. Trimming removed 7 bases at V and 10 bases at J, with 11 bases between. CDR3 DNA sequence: TGTGCCAGCGGCCCAGGGGACCAGTACTTC. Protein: CASGPGDQYF.

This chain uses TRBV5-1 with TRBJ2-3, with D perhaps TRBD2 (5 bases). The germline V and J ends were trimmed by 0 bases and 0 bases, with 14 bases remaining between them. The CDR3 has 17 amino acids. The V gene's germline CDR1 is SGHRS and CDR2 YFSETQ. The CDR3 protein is CASSLAAEGRSTDTQYF. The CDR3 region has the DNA TGCGCCAGCAGCTTGGCCGCTGAGGGCCGAAGCACAGATACGCAGTATTTT.

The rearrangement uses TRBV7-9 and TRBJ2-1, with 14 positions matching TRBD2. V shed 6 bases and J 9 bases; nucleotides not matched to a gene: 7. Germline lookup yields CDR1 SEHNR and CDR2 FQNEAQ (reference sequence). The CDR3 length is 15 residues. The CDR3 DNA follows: TGTGCCAGCAGGGGGGGACTAGCGGGAGAAAGTGAGCAGTTCTTC. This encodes CASRGGLAGESEQFF. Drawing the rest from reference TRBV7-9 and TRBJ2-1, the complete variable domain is DTGVSQNPRHKITKRGQNVTFRCDPISEHNRLYWYRQTLGQGPEFLTYFQNEAQLEKSRLLSDRFSAERPKGSFSTLEIQRTEQGDSAMYLCASRGGLAGESEQFFGPGTRLTVL.

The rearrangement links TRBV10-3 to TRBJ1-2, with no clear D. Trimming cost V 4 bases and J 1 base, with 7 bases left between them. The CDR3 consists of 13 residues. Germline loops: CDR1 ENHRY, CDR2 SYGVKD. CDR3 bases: TGTGCCATCAGTGTTTCGCTTAACTATGGCTACACCTTC. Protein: CAISVSLNYGYTF.

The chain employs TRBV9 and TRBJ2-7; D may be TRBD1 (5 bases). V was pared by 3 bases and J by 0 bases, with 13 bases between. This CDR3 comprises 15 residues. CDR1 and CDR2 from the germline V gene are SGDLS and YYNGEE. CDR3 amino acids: CASSGQGTASYEQYF. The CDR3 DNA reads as TGTGCCAGCAGCGGGCAGGGAACAGCCTCCTACGAGCAGTACTTC.

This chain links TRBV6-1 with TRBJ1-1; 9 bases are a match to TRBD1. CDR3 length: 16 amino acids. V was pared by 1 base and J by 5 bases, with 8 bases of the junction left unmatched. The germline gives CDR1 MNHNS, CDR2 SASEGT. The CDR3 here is CASSEGTGVLGTEAFF. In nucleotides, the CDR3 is TGTGCCAGCAGTGAAGGGACAGGGGTCTTGGGAACTGAAGCTTTCTTT.

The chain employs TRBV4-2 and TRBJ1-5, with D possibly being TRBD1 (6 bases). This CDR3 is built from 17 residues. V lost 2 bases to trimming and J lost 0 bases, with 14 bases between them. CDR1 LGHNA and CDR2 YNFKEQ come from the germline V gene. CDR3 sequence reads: CASSQTGGESSNQPQHF. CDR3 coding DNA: TGTGCCAGCAGCCAAACCGGGGGCGAGTCTAGCAATCAGCCCCAGCATTTT.

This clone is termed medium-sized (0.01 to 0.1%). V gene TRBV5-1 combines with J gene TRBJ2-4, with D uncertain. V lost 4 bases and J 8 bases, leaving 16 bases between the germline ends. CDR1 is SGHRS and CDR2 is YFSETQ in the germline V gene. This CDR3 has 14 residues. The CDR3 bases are TGCGCCAGCAGCCTAGAAAAAGAAGGAGACATTCAGTACTTC. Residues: CASSLEKEGDIQYF. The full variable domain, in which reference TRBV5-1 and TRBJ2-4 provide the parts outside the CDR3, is KAGVTQTPRYLIKTRGQQVTLSCSPISGHRSVSWYQQTPGQGLQFLFEYFSETQRNKGNFPGRFSGRQFSNSRSEMNVSTLELGDSALYLCASSLEKEGDIQYFGAGTRLSVL.